This note documents a single T cell receptor beta chain sequence. The sample is drawn from a study of OX40 agonist ivuxolimab in advanced cancers. CDR1 SGHRS and CDR2 YFSETQ come from the germline V gene. The germline V and J ends were trimmed by 6 bases and 8 bases, with 15 bases remaining between them. CDR3 length: 14 amino acids. Profiled with immunoSEQ multiplex PCR; TCRdb holds only in-frame clones, not every one. This table holds about 82,000 clones, about nine tenths found once. The sequencing used CD4+ or CD8+ T cells sorted from blood, collected in a trial of the OX40 agonist ivuxolimab. This rearrangement joins TRBV5-1 to TRBJ1-6; tentative D call: TRBD1 (6 bases). This TCR was recovered from an adult with an advanced solid tumor such as melanoma, head and neck, liver or kidney cancer. The DNA of the CDR3 is TGCGCCAGCAAAACCGGGACAAGTGATTCACCCCTCCACTTT. This sequence encodes CASKTGTSDSPLHF.